Below are 30 T cell receptor beta chains sequenced from a single sample in a study of blood T cells in healthy people across ages (dated by TCRdb to about 2015). The library was produced with 5' RACE. The listed sequencing device is Illumina HiSeq 2500. A second PCR of roughly 6 to 12 cycles was run with a J-beta primer mix and a sample-barcoded 5' primer. TCRdb trimmed the raw reads at Q25, called clones with MiXCR and kept productive beta chains. CDR3 protein sequences are deduplicated, and each keeps its most common genes and DNA. The table for this sample lists over 500,000 distinct CDR3 sequences; 45% to 60% of them were counted only once. The top ten clonotypes cover 13% of the sample. The source material was blood. These receptors were taken from an elderly woman in good health.

The rearrangement joins TRBV6-5 to TRBJ1-2; TRBD1 matches 7 bases. This CDR3 spans 13 amino acids. Germline CDR1 is MNHEY and CDR2 is SVGAGI. The CDR3 reads CANKLTGTYGYTF. DNA for the CDR3: TGTGCTAACAAATTGACAGGGACCTATGGCTACACCTTC.

J is TRBJ1-1 and V is TRBV5-6; D gene unclear. The CDR3 covers 14 residues. CDR1 is SGHDT and CDR2 is YYEEEE in the germline V gene. V lost 2 bases to trimming and J lost 2 bases, with 10 bases between them. CDR3 sequence (DNA): TGTGCCAGCAGCTTCAATGGTCTAAACACTGAAGCTTTCTTT. Translation: CASSFNGLNTEAFF.

The chain combines TRBV27 with TRBJ2-1; TRBD2 matches 10 bases. Trimming at V came to 5 bases and at J to 9 bases, leaving 10 bases not matched to a gene. The CDR3 sequence is 15 residues long. Germline CDR1 MNHEY, CDR2 SMNVEV (reference sequence). The CDR3 sequence is CASSLLAGVGCEQFF. The CDR3 DNA reads as TGTGCCAGCAGTCTCCTAGCGGGAGTGGGTTGTGAGCAGTTCTTC.

This clonotype was observed a handful of times. The chain has TRBV5-1 and TRBJ2-3; 14 positions match TRBD2. The CDR3 consists of 15 residues. Looked up from germline, CDR1 is SGHRS and CDR2 is YFSETQ. The trim removed 7 bases at V and 6 bases at J, leaving 7 bases unmatched. The CDR3 region is CASGTSGGPGDTQYF. The CDR3 coding sequence is TGCGCCAGCGGGACTAGCGGGGGCCCGGGTGATACGCAGTATTTT. The variable domain in full, completed from reference TRBV5-1 and TRBJ2-3, reads KAGVTQTPRYLIKTRGQQVTLSCSPISGHRSVSWYQQTPGQGLQFLFEYFSETQRNKGNFPGRFSGRQFSNSRSEMNVSTLELGDSALYLCASGTSGGPGDTQYFGPGTRLTVL.

Comments on this clonotype: A much larger clone sits a single nucleotide away, making a read error possible. The rearrangement uses TRBV12-3 or TRBV12-4 and TRBJ1-2, with 8 bases aligning to TRBD1. J gave up 4 bases and V 4 bases, and 14 bases lay outside the gene matches. The CDR3 is made up of 17 amino acids. DNA of the CDR3: TGTGCCAGCAGTTCCTTTCCTGAACAGGGGGTGGGCTATGGCTACACCTTC. Translation: CASSSFPEQGVGYGYTF.

This chain uses TRBV6-2 or TRBV6-3 with TRBJ2-1, with 12 bases aligning to TRBD2. V was pared by 6 bases and J by 8 bases, with 8 bases of the junction left unmatched. There are 15 residues in the CDR3. Germline V gives CDR1 MNHEY, CDR2 SVGEGT. CDR3 in DNA: TGTGCCAGCAGGCCTAGCGGGGGGGCCTCCGATGAGCAGTTCTTC. It yields the protein CASRPSGGASDEQFF.

This clonotype was seen only a few times. One base away lies a much larger clone, so this may be a sequencing read error. The rearrangement joins TRBV27 to TRBJ2-5; no definite D call. Germline-derived CDR1 and CDR2 are MNHEY and SMNVEV (reference sequence). The CDR3 extends over 13 amino acids. The CDR3 loop is CASSLSRQEAQYF. CDR3 coding DNA: TGTGCCAGCAGTTTATCGCGTCAAGAGGCCCAGTACTTC.

In its sample, this clonotype was seen once. A much larger clone differs by one base, so this may be a read error. The CDR3, as DNA: TGTGCCAGCAGTAAAAGCCCCTACAATGAGCAGTACTTC. This codes for CASSKSPYNEQYF. The chain carries TRBV9 and TRBJ2-1; D gene unclear. TRBJ2-7 matches the DNA end more closely, so the J call is doubtful. This CDR3 comprises 13 residues. CDR1 is SGDLS and CDR2 is YYNGEE in the germline V gene.

The CDR3 DNA follows: TGTGCCAGCAGCCAACCAGGGAGCTACACCTTC. The encoded protein is CASSQPGSYTF. The chain uses TRBV3-1 and TRBJ1-2; D may be TRBD1 (5 bases). The CDR3 is 11 amino acids. V was shortened by 2 bases and J by 9 bases, with 7 bases between the two germline ends. The V gene's germline CDR1 is LGHDT and CDR2 YNNKEL (reference sequence).

This clonotype has just one count. V gene TRBV6-5 combines with J gene TRBJ2-1; TRBD2 matches 10 bases. V gave up 7 bases and J gave up 7 bases; unmatched junction bases: 10. This CDR3 comprises 15 residues. Germline V CDR1 and CDR2: MNHEY, SVGAGI. The CDR3: CASTAGSSGRNEQFF. The CDR3 DNA is TGTGCCAGCACCGCCGGCAGTAGCGGGAGGAATGAGCAGTTCTTC.

This clonotype appeared a few times. This rearrangement joins TRBV7-9 to TRBJ2-7; possible D gene TRBD1, 6 bases. Germline V gives CDR1 SEHNR, CDR2 FQNEAQ (reference sequence). Between the trimmed V and J ends, which lost 5 bases and 6 bases, there was a span of 17 bases. The CDR3 has 14 amino acids. The CDR3 bases are TGTGCCAGCAGCAGACTCGGGACAATTTCCGAGCAGTACTTC. It codes for CASSRLGTISEQYF.

At least ten counts were recorded for this clonotype. This chain links TRBV9 with TRBJ2-3; D is ambiguous. V was cut by 0 bases and J by 1 base, with 9 bases left in between. The germline V gene has CDR1 SGDLS and CDR2 YYNGEE. The CDR3 extends over 15 amino acids. Written as DNA, the CDR3 is TGTGCCAGCAGCGTAGCTTTAGGGCGCACAGATACGCAGTATTTT. Translating it yields CASSVALGRTDTQYF.

The chain is built from TRBV2 and TRBJ1-1; D may be TRBD1 (6 bases). The CDR3 is 15 residues long. The V end lost 5 bases, the J end lost 1 base, and 14 bases lay between the germline ends. In germline, CDR1 is SNHLY, CDR2 FYNNEI. The CDR3 reads CASSRRTAENTEAFF. CDR3 bases: TGTGCCAGCAGTAGGAGGACAGCAGAGAACACTGAAGCTTTCTTT.

The chain recombines TRBV10-3 with TRBJ2-4; TRBD1 matches at 10 bases. In germline, CDR1 is ENHRY, CDR2 SYGVKD. The CDR3 consists of 14 residues. Germline trimming cut 4 bases from V and 12 bases from J; bases unmatched to any gene: 9. The CDR3 sequence is CAISVAETGGSQYF. For the CDR3, the DNA is TGTGCCATCAGTGTCGCTGAGACAGGGGGCTCTCAGTACTTC.

V and J are TRBV5-1 and TRBJ2-3; unclear D gene. The germline gives CDR1 SGHRS, CDR2 YFSETQ. The CDR3 spans 14 residues. The V gene lost 6 bases and the J gene lost 6 bases, with 17 bases spanning the gap. CDR3 nucleotide sequence: TGCGCCAGCAAGGATAGGCGGCAGACCGATACGCAGTATTTT. Amino acid sequence: CASKDRRQTDTQYF.

The chain links TRBV4-1 to TRBJ2-1, with TRBD1 identical over 8 bases. Germline CDR1 MGHRA, CDR2 YSYEKL. The CDR3 runs 15 residues. Trimming removed 7 bases from V and 2 bases from J; junction bases left unmatched: 7. The CDR3 nucleotides are TGCGCCAGCACCTTAGCAGGGGGCCCCTACAATGAGCAGTTCTTC. Encoded protein: CASTLAGGPYNEQFF.

Only one count was recorded for this clonotype. This rearrangement joins TRBV7-7 to TRBJ2-2; D possibly uses TRBD1 or TRBD2 (5 bases each). This CDR3 comprises 15 residues. Germline V gives CDR1 SSHAT, CDR2 FNYEAQ (reference sequence). V lost 3 bases, J lost 4 bases, and 12 bases lay in between. The DNA for the CDR3 is TGTGCCAGCAGCTTTACTGCTGGGGGCACCGGGGAGCTGTTTTTT. As protein: CASSFTAGGTGELFF.

This clonotype was counted only a few times. The CDR3 loop reads CASSPGRENEKLFF. The CDR3 DNA is TGTGCCAGCAGCCCCGGGAGGGAGAATGAAAAACTGTTTTTT. The chain couples TRBV7-9 to TRBJ1-4; D is unclear. Trimming shortened V by 5 bases and J by 5 bases, and 12 bases separated the two germline ends. Germline CDR1 and CDR2: SEHNR and FQNEAQ (reference sequence). This CDR3 has 14 residues.

The gene calls are TRBV4-3 and TRBJ2-3; D remains ambiguous. Trimming took 0 bases from V and 2 from J, leaving 9 bases between them. CDR3 size: 15 residues. Germline CDR1 is LGHNA and CDR2 is YSLEER. The DNA of the CDR3 is TGCGCCAGCAGCCAAGAGCAGCGCTCCACAGATACGCAGTATTTT. Its protein is CASSQEQRSTDTQYF.

The sample holds a few counts of this clonotype. The rearrangement joins TRBV6-5 to TRBJ2-2; 8 positions match TRBD2. Per the germline V gene, CDR1 is MNHEY and CDR2 is SVGAGI. V shed 6 bases, J shed 4 bases, and the junction held 10 bases outside the gene matches. The CDR3 totals 16 residues. DNA for the CDR3: TGTGCCAGCAGGCCCACTAGCGGACGGCTCACCGGGGAGCTGTTTTTT. Translation: CASRPTSGRLTGELFF.

This clonotype turned up a few times. A much larger clone sits a single nucleotide away, making a read error possible. This rearrangement joins TRBV10-1 to TRBJ2-4; D unresolved. This CDR3 has 16 amino acids. Germline V gives CDR1 WNHNN, CDR2 SYGVQD (reference sequence). Trimming removed 5 bases at V and 0 bases at J, with 14 bases between. The CDR3 loop is CASSPVGNLAKNIQYF. The CDR3 bases are TGCGCCAGCAGTCCAGTGGGGAACCTAGCCAAAAACATTCAGTACTTC.

The J gene is TRBJ2-7, the V gene TRBV10-3; the D is unclear. Trimming took 0 bases from V and 6 from J, leaving 15 bases between them. This CDR3 contains 15 residues. CDR1 and CDR2 from the germline V gene are ENHRY and SYGVKD. The CDR3 DNA reads TGTGCCATCAGTGAGTCTAATCGCGGTCACGGCGAGCAGTACTTC. This codes for CAISESNRGHGEQYF.

The chain uses TRBV5-1 and TRBJ2-2, with D maybe TRBD1 (5 bases). Per germline, CDR1 SGHRS and CDR2 YFSETQ. V was cut by 5 bases and J by 1 base, with 12 bases left in between. CDR3 size: 15 residues. CDR3 in amino acids: CASRTGDLNTGELFF. The CDR3, as DNA: TGCGCCAGCAGAACAGGCGACCTGAACACCGGGGAGCTGTTTTTT.

V gene TRBV29-1 combines with J gene TRBJ1-2, with unresolved D. This CDR3 contains 12 residues. Germline CDR1 and CDR2: SQVTM and ANQGSEA. V was trimmed by 7 bases and J by 5 bases, leaving 14 bases between them. The CDR3: CSASIGGYGYTF. The CDR3 DNA is TGCAGCGCGTCGATAGGAGGGTATGGCTACACCTTC.

This clonotype was seen many times. The V call is TRBV4-1, the J call TRBJ2-5; D is perhaps TRBD2 (6 bases). CDR1 is MGHRA and CDR2 is YSYEKL in the germline V gene. V dropped 0 bases and J dropped 5 bases, with 10 bases sitting between them. This CDR3 has 14 amino acids. The CDR3, as DNA: TGCGCCAGCAGCCAAGATGCGGGGTTCGAGACCCAGTACTTC. This codes for CASSQDAGFETQYF.

The rearrangement uses TRBV9 and TRBJ2-7; D gene ambiguous. The CDR3 runs 15 residues. Trimming removed 4 bases at V and 0 bases at J, with 14 bases between. Germline V lookup: CDR1 SGDLS, CDR2 YYNGEE. DNA for the CDR3: TGTGCCAGCAGCTCACCAGGCAGGCCCTCCTACGAGCAGTACTTC. Translated: CASSSPGRPSYEQYF.

This clonotype was seen ten or more times. The chain carries TRBV4-1 and TRBJ1-4; D is uncertain. This CDR3 has 16 residues. Germline V lookup: CDR1 MGHRA, CDR2 YSYEKL. The V and J ends lost 0 bases and 0 bases respectively, with 8 bases between them. CDR3 nucleotides: TGCGCCAGCAGCCAAGATGGCCGAGCAACTAATGAAAAACTGTTTTTT. The encoded protein is CASSQDGRATNEKLFF.

V gene TRBV7-9 combines with J gene TRBJ1-2; D is ambiguous. From germline, CDR1 is SEHNR and CDR2 FQNEAQ (reference sequence). Trimming shortened V by 3 bases and J by 2 bases, and 13 bases separated the two germline ends. The CDR3 runs 15 residues. The chain's CDR3 is CASSFPSPQNYGYTF. As DNA, the CDR3 is TGTGCCAGCAGCTTTCCCTCCCCCCAAAACTATGGCTACACCTTC.

V gene TRBV10-3 combines with J gene TRBJ1-2; 9 nucleotides align to TRBD1. CDR1 is ENHRY, CDR2 SYGVKD, per germline. After removal of 4 bases from V and 6 bases from J, the junction contained 6 bases not matched to a gene. The CDR3 covers 14 residues. CDR3 sequence: CAISVRQGEDGYTF. The CDR3 nucleotides are TGTGCCATCAGTGTCAGACAGGGGGAAGATGGCTACACCTTC.

V is TRBV25-1 and J is TRBJ2-3, with D possibly being TRBD1 (6 bases). This CDR3 is 15 amino acids long. Trimming left V 0 bases short and J 4 bases short, with 11 bases between. Germline CDR1 reads MGHDK; CDR2 reads SYGVNS. The CDR3: CASSEYRGQSDTQYF. CDR3 coding DNA: TGTGCCAGCAGTGAATATAGAGGACAGTCAGATACGCAGTATTTT.